These 19 T cell receptor delta chains came from one sample sequenced in a study of gamma-delta chains in newborns, infants, children. TCRdb processed the reads again with the CATT caller. The sample has 6,900 or so delta-chain clones, 2.1% seen once. The material sequenced was blood. These receptors all stem from a child who was a newborn, infant or young child, either healthy, febrile or measles-vaccinated (not recorded which).

About this clone itself: A much larger clone lies one base from this, so it may be a read error. The rearrangement joins TRDV1 to TRDJ3, with 8 bases aligning to TRDD3. The CDR3 loop spans 21 amino acids. CDR1 is TSWWSYY, CDR2 QGS, per germline. After removal of 7 bases from V and 0 bases from J, the junction contained 17 bases not matched to a gene. CDR3 in amino acids: CALEVILLGGSSSWDTRQMFF. As DNA, the CDR3 is TGTGCTCTTGAGGTGATACTACTGGGGGGTTCTAGCTCCTGGGACACCCGACAGATGTTTTTC.

CDR3 coding DNA: TGTGCCTGTGACACCGTGAGGGATAGCCCCTGGGACACCCGACAGATGTTTTTC. Amino acids: CACDTVRDSPWDTRQMFF. The V and J genes are TRDV2 and TRDJ3; tentatively, D is TRDD3 (6 bases). Deletions cut 0 bases from V and 2 bases from J, with 13 bases between. CDR3 size: 18 residues. In germline, CDR1 is GEAIGNYY, CDR2 EKD.

A remark on this clone: TCRdb pairs this DNA with a much larger clone's protein that differs at residue 7, likely a read error; the protein shown was translated from the DNA. The rearrangement joins TRDV2 to TRDJ3; TRDD3 matches 7 bases. The germline V gene encodes CDR1 GEAIGNYY and CDR2 EKD. The CDR3 spans 19 residues. J was trimmed by 0 bases and V by 0 bases; bases with no gene match: 7. This chain's CDR3 is CACDTLWDTSSWDTRQMFF. The CDR3 nucleotides are TGTGCCTGTGACACCCTGTGGGATACCAGCTCCTGGGACACCCGACAGATGTTTTTC.

This clone has just a few counts. A read error is likely here: a far larger clone is one base away. The same CDR3 arises from other DNA sequences in this sample as well. This chain links TRDV2 with TRDJ1; 7 nucleotides match TRDD3. This CDR3 contains 18 residues. Germline V gene sequence: CDR1 GEAIGNYY, CDR2 EKD. The CDR3: CACDTLPTGDPDPDKLIF. CDR3 DNA: TGTGCCTGTGACACCCTACCTACTGGGGACCCCGATCCCGATAAGCTCATCTTT.

This clone appeared a few times. At one of its ends the junction is not consistent with the germline gene, which may arise from a read error. This chain uses TRDV2 with TRDJ2; 8 bases fit TRDD3. The germline gives CDR1 GEAIGNYY, CDR2 EKD. The CDR3 is made up of 18 amino acids. The chain's CDR3 is CARDPLLGGTLMTAQLFF. CDR3 DNA: TGTGCCCGTGACCCCTTACTGGGGGGTACGCTAATGACAGCACAACTCTTCTTT.

Judged by abundance, this clone is medium-sized (0.01 to 0.1%). The sample has other DNA sequences that encode this CDR3 too. The chain recombines TRDV3 with TRDJ1; 8 bases fit TRDD3. The germline V gene encodes CDR1 TVYSNPD and CDR2 GDNSRS (reference sequence). V dropped 4 bases and J dropped 5; count of bases not matched to a gene: 3. CDR3 length: 11 residues. CDR3 protein: CASRGIDKLIF. The CDR3 DNA reads TGTGCCTCCAGGGGGATAGATAAACTCATCTTT.

With regard to this clone: The protein TCRdb lists belongs to a much larger clone and differs from this DNA's translation at residue 6, which points to a read error; the protein shown is made from the DNA. The V and J genes are TRDV2 and TRDJ3, with 11 bases matching TRDD3. The junction had 9 bases not matched to a gene; V was cut back by 0 bases and J by 3 bases. The V gene's germline CDR1 is GEAIGNYY and CDR2 EKD. CDR3 length: 20 residues. CDR3 sequence reads: CACDTALGDKSNWDTRQMFF. The CDR3 bases are TGTGCCTGTGACACCGCACTGGGGGATAAGTCGAACTGGGACACCCGACAGATGTTTTTC.

This clone was counted only a few times. TCRdb's entry gives the protein of a much larger clone, which mismatches this DNA's translation at residue 5, likely from a read error; the protein reported here is translated from the DNA. The rearrangement links TRDV2 to TRDJ1; D remains unclear. Trimming removed 3 bases at V and 0 bases at J, with 13 bases between. Germline-derived CDR1 and CDR2 are GEAIGNYY and EKD. CDR3 length equals 15 residues. The CDR3 DNA reads as TGTGCCTGTGACCATATTGGTTCTTACACCGATAAACTCATCTTT. This sequence encodes CACDHIGSYTDKLIF.

A word on this clone: TCRdb attributes to this sequence the protein of a much larger clone, which differs from the DNA translation at residue 7; a read error is likely, and the protein displayed is translated from the DNA. The J gene is TRDJ1, the V gene TRDV1, with 7 bases fitting TRDD3. V was pared by 0 bases and J by 10 bases, with 11 bases of the junction left unmatched. CDR1 is TSWWSYY, CDR2 QGS, per germline. The CDR3 contains 15 residues. CDR3 sequence: CALGELDGIPGRLIF. The DNA of the CDR3 is TGTGCTCTTGGGGAACTAGATGGGATACCCGGTCGACTCATCTTT.

On this clone itself: TCRdb lists the protein of a much larger clone for this DNA, which differs at residue 9, so this is likely a read error; the protein given here is translated from the DNA itself. The rearrangement joins TRDV2 to TRDJ1, with D possibly being TRDD3 (6 bases). The germline gives CDR1 GEAIGNYY, CDR2 EKD. This CDR3 contains 15 residues. The V gene lost 0 bases and the J gene lost 8 bases, with 18 bases spanning the gap. CDR3 in amino acids: CACDTRYWWIQKLIF. The DNA for the CDR3 is TGTGCCTGTGACACCCGGTACTGGTGGATACAGAAACTCATCTTT.

This clone was seen a handful of times. TCRdb attributes to this sequence the protein of a much larger clone, which differs from the DNA translation at residue 4; a read error is likely, and the protein displayed is translated from the DNA. The V call is TRDV2, the J call TRDJ3, with 9 bases fitting TRDD3. Losses at the gene ends were 7 bases for V and 0 bases for J; bases not matched to a gene: 9. The CDR3 totals 18 residues. Germline CDR1 is GEAIGNYY and CDR2 is EKD. CDR3 sequence reads: CACGVLGESSWDTRQMFF. In nucleotides, the CDR3 is TGTGCCTGCGGCGTACTGGGGGAGAGCTCCTGGGACACCCGACAGATGTTTTTC.

A remark on this clone: This clone may be a read error of a much larger clone one base away. The sample has other DNA sequences that encode this CDR3 too. The chain employs TRDV3 and TRDJ1; 9 bases match TRDD2. The CDR3 loop spans 22 amino acids. Germline V gene data show CDR1 as TVYSNPD and CDR2 as GDNSRS (reference sequence). V gave up 4 bases and J gave up 10 bases; unmatched junction bases: 40. CDR3 region: CASGFDSDLPTGRGDPTHTLIF. The DNA of the CDR3 is TGTGCCTCCGGATTCGACTCCGACCTTCCTACTGGCCGTGGGGACCCAACCCATACACTCATCTTT. Full variable domain (missing parts from reference TRDV3 and TRDJ1): CDKVTQSSPDQTVASGSEVVLLCTYDTVYSNPDLFWYRIRPDYSFQFVFYGDNSRSEGADFTQGRFSVKHILTQKAFHLVISPVRTEDSATYYCASGFDSDLPTGRGDPTHTLIFGKGTRVTVEP.

This clone was detected a few times. TCRdb's protein for this DNA is that of a much larger clone and differs from the translation at residues 6 and 12, likely a read error; the protein shown is the DNA translation. V gene TRDV2 combines with J gene TRDJ2; 8 bases align to TRDD3. This CDR3 has 14 residues. Germline V gives CDR1 GEAIGNYY, CDR2 EKD. The CDR3 spells CACDTRGITAQPFF. DNA of the CDR3: TGTGCCTGTGACACCCGGGGGATAACAGCACAACCCTTCTTT.

This clone is labeled large. This sample includes further DNA sequences coding for the same CDR3. The rearrangement links TRDV2 to TRDJ2, with D perhaps matching TRDD3 (6 bases). The CDR3 sequence is 16 residues long. The germline V and J ends were trimmed by 0 bases and 1 base, with 11 bases remaining between them. CDR1 and CDR2 from the germline V gene are GEAIGNYY and EKD. The CDR3 bases are TGTGCCTGTGACACCTTGGGGGGCCGTTTGACAGCACAACTCTTCTTT. Translating gives CACDTLGGRLTAQLFF.

Remarks on this clone: TCRdb shows a much larger clone's protein in place of this DNA's translation, and the two differ at residue 14, likely through a read error; the protein shown is translated from the DNA. The chain couples TRDV2 to TRDJ3, with 11 bases aligning to TRDD3. This CDR3 has 19 amino acids. CDR1 and CDR2 (germline): GEAIGNYY, EKD. CDR3 loop: CACDTYWGISSWDARQMFF. DNA for the CDR3: TGTGCCTGTGACACGTACTGGGGGATAAGCTCCTGGGACGCCCGACAGATGTTTTTC.

This clone has a handful of counts. This clone may be a read error of a much larger clone one base away. The chain has TRDV2 and TRDJ2; 13 bases are a match to TRDD3. Germline values: CDR1 GEAIGNYY, CDR2 EKD. The CDR3 is 17 amino acids. Unmatched junction bases numbered 8, after V lost 3 bases and J lost 5 bases. The CDR3: CACDAVTGGYATAQLFF. The DNA for the CDR3 is TGTGCCTGTGACGCCGTGACTGGGGGATACGCAACAGCACAACTCTTCTTT.

This clone is classed as medium-sized. Other DNA sequences in this specimen translate into the identical CDR3. The chain combines TRDV2 with TRDJ3; 10 positions agree with TRDD3. Germline assignment: CDR1 GEAIGNYY and CDR2 EKD. With V trimmed by 0 bases and J by 0 bases, 4 bases remained unmatched. The CDR3 loop spans 19 amino acids. CDR3: CACDTWGIPSSWDTRQMFF. The DNA of the CDR3 is TGTGCCTGTGACACCTGGGGGATACCCAGCTCCTGGGACACCCGACAGATGTTTTTC.

In its sample, this clone was seen a few times. The protein held in TCRdb is that of a much larger clone and does not match this DNA's translation at residue 10, likely because of a read error; the protein shown is translated from the DNA. The chain is built from TRDV2 and TRDJ3, with a possible D match to TRDD3 (6 bases). This CDR3 is 18 amino acids long. Germline V lookup: CDR1 GEAIGNYY, CDR2 EKD. V was cut by 0 bases and J by 2 bases, with 13 bases left in between. The CDR3 bases are TGTGCCTGTGACACCTGGGGGCCTAGCCCCTGGGACACCCGACAGATGTTTTTC. It translates to CACDTWGPSPWDTRQMFF.

This clone was counted between two and nine times. A much bigger clone sits one base away, suggesting this may be a read error. The chain uses TRDV2 and TRDJ2; 10 positions agree with TRDD3. CDR3 length equals 15 residues. Germline CDR1 is GEAIGNYY and CDR2 is EKD. The CDR3 protein is CACDVLGDLTAHLFF. The CDR3 coding sequence is TGTGCCTGTGACGTACTGGGGGATTTGACAGCACACCTCTTCTTT.